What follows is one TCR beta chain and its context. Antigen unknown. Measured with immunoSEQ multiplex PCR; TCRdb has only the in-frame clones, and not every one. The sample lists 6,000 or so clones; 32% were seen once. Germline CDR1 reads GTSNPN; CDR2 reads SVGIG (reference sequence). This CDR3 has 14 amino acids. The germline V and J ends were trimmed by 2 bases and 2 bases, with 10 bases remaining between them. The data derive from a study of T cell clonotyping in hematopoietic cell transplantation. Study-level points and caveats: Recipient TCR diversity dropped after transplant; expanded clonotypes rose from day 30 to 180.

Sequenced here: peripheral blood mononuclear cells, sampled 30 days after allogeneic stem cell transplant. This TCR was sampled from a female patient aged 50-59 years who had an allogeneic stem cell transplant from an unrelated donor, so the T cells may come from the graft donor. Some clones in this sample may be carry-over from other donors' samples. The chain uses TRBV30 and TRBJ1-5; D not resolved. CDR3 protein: CAWSRQSGNQPQHF. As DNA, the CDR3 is TGTGCCTGGAGTCGGCAGTCCGGCAATCAGCCCCAGCATTTT.